The clone carrying this TCR beta chain was seen just once. Clones were read by immunoSEQ multiplex PCR, and TCRdb kept only the in-frame ones, dropping some. In the table there are over 100,000 clones, roughly 91% of which are singletons. This sample is drawn from a study of blood T cell repertoires in COVID-19. Study-level information: The cDNA or gDNA used as material had been derived from T cells, B-cell-depleted T cells, or PBMCs.

Sequencing was done on a sample of peripheral blood. The source is a human donor in a cohort sampled during active COVID-19.

CDR3 loop: CASRGTGNEKLFF. The CDR3 DNA is TGTGCCAGCAGGGGGACAGGGAATGAAAAACTGTTTTTT. The chain carries TRBV28 and TRBJ1-4, with TRBD1 matching 9 bases. Germline CDR1 MDHEN, CDR2 SYDVKM. The CDR3 runs 13 residues. J was trimmed by 5 bases and V by 6 bases; bases with no gene match: 1.